This paragraph covers one T cell receptor beta chain sequence. This sample was included in a study of identifying expanded T cells in peripheral blood. V lost 4 bases, J lost 4 bases, and 21 bases lay in between. Germline V gene lookup returns CDR1 LNHDA and CDR2 SQIVND (reference sequence). This CDR3 is built from 17 residues. Sequencing used immunoSEQ multiplex PCR; TCRdb keeps in-frame clones, though not all of them. The data show 90,000 or so clones, 70% to 90% seen once. The sequenced material came from blood. The V gene is TRBV19, the J gene TRBJ2-3; D perhaps matches TRBD1 (6 bases). This receptor was obtained from a person between 18 and 69 years old in good health. The chain's CDR3 is CASSNKQGTVYADTQYF. The CDR3 coding sequence is TGTGCCAGTAGTAACAAACAGGGCACCGTATATGCAGATACGCAGTATTTT.